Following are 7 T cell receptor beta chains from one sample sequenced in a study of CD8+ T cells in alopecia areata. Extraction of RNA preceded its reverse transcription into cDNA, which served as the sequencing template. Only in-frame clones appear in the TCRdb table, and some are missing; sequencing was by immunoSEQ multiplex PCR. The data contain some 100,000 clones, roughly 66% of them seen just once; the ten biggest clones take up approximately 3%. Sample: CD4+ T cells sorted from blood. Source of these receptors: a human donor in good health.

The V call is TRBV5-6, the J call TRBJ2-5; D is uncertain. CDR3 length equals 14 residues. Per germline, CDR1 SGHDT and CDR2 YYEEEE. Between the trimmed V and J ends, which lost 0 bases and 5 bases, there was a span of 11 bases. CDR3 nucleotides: TGTGCCAGCAGCTTGGTGCCACTGGGGGAGACCCAGTACTTC. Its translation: CASSLVPLGETQYF.

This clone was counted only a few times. The CDR3 DNA reads as TGTGCCAGCAGCCTAAACACAGATACGCAGTATTTT. Translation: CASSLNTDTQYF. This chain links TRBV2 with TRBJ2-3; no reliable D call. Germline loops: CDR1 SNHLY, CDR2 FYNNEI. The CDR3 covers 12 residues. Trimming took off 6 bases at V and 2 bases at J, with 6 bases between the two ends. The full variable domain, with the rest looked up from reference TRBV2 and TRBJ2-3, is EPEVTQTPSHQVTQMGQEVILRCVPISNHLYFYWYRQILGQKVEFLVSFYNNEISEKSEIFDDQFSVERPDGSNFTLKIRSTKLEDSAMYFCASSLNTDTQYFGPGTRLTVL.

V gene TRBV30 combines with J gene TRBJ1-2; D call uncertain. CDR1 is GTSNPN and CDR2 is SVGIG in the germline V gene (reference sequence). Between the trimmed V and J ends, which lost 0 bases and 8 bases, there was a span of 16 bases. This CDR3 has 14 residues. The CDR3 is CAWSVLSGREGYTF. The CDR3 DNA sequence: TGTGCCTGGAGTGTCCTCTCCGGCCGCGAAGGCTACACCTTC.

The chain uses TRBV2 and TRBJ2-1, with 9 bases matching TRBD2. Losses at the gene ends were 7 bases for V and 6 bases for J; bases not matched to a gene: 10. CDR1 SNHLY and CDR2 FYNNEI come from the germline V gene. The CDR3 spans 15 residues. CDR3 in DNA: TGTGCCAGCACTAAAGGAGAGCGGGGGGCCAATGAGCAGTTCTTC. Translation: CASTKGERGANEQFF.

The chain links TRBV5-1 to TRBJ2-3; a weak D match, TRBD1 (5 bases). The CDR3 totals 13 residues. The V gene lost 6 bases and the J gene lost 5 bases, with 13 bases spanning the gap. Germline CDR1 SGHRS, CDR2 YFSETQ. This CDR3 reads CASTGRARDTQYF. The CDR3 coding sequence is TGCGCCAGCACCGGCAGGGCCCGAGATACGCAGTATTTT.

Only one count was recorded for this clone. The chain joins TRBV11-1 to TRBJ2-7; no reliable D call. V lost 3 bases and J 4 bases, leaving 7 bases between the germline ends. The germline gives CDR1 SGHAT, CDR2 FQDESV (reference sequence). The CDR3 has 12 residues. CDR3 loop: CASSFKGYEQYF. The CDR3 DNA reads TGTGCCAGCAGCTTCAAGGGTTACGAGCAGTACTTC.

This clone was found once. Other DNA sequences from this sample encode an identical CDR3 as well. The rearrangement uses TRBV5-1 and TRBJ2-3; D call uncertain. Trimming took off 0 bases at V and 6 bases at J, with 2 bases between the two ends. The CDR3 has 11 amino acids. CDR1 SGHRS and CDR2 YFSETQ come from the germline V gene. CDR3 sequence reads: CASSLEDTQYF. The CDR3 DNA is TGCGCCAGCAGCTTGGAGGATACGCAGTATTTT. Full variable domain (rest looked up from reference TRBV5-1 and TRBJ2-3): KAGVTQTPRYLIKTRGQQVTLSCSPISGHRSVSWYQQTPGQGLQFLFEYFSETQRNKGNFPGRFSGRQFSNSRSEMNVSTLELGDSALYLCASSLEDTQYFGPGTRLTVL.